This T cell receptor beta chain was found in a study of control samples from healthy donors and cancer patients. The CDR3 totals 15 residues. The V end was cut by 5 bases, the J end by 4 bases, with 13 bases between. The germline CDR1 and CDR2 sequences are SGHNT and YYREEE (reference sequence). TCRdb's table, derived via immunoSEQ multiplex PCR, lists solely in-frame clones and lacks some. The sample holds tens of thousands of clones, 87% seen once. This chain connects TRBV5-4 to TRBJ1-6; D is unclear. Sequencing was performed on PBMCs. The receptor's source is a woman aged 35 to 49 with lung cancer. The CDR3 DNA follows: TGTGCCAGCAGTCGAACGACGGATTATAATTCACCCCTCCACTTT. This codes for CASSRTTDYNSPLHF.